This T cell receptor beta chain was obtained from a study of cytomegalovirus exposure and HLA in healthy donors (dated by TCRdb to about 2017). Broadly, across the study: In an earlier analysis of 550 to 750 of the donors, about 260 Gb of sequence data and just under 120 million unique TCR beta sequences from 150 million to 200 million T cells were reported. An early release covering over 500 HLA-typed donors comprised around 300 gigabases of sequencing data and 85 million to 100 million unique TCR sequences. The genetic ancestry cluster associated with self-reported Caucasian donors included about 84% of the 398 genotyped donors. The aim of the study was to test whether cataloging public T cell receptors could identify signatures of past pathogen exposure. The study profiled the T cell repertoires of around 700 subjects by immunosequencing and related them to cytomegalovirus serostatus. Besides the first cohort of around 700 subjects, a separate validation cohort made up of over 95 different subjects was used. High-throughput TCR immunosequencing, statistical association of individual TCRs with disease status, and machine learning were combined to predict cytomegalovirus infection status. To study patterns of TCR occurrence, a later analysis re-analyzed previously published TCR beta repertoires from 700 or so donors and added high-resolution HLA genotyping. In the later analysis, no new phenotypic data were used to find candidate immune exposures; instead, reliance was placed on TCR beta sequences and their occurrence across donors. An earlier analysis of about 620 of the donors applied high-throughput TCR beta sequencing to assess whether each TCR beta V gene segment acted as functional or pseudogenic. Donor age, sex, ethnicity and CMV serostatus were collected together with the repertoire data. Genome-wide SNP genotypes for about three fifths of the 666 donors were used in a later genetic analysis, which treated that subset as a discovery cohort. All discovery cohort repertoires had been generated using a single sequencing platform. HLA typing covered class I and class II loci at four-digit resolution. The number of typed donors differed by locus: about 620-640 for A, B, C, DRB1 and DQB1; 500 to 550 for DQA1; 606 for DPA1; and some 450 for DPB1. A handful of DR-DQ haplotypes were handled as single units for association and clustering because linkage in the cohort was strong. Among about 400 genotyped donors of the cohort, an average of approximately 200,000 unique TCR beta nucleotide sequences was sequenced per donor, of which 15% to 20% were non-productive.

About this clone itself: Its antigen is not yet known. No clone much larger than this one lies a single base away; base qualities are absent.

Receptor amplification or capture employed the immunoSEQ multiplex PCR assay. The multiplex PCR relied on a mix of 60 forward primers for TCR Vbeta segments and 13 reverse primers for TCR Jbeta segments. A multiplex PCR assay on genomic DNA amplified the CDR3 region of rearranged TCR beta genes. The amplified TCR beta libraries were sequenced on the Illumina HiSeq System as 87-base-pair reads. Per the source publication's procedure: A later analysis tallied roughly 76 million unique TCR beta chains across the approximately 670 repertoires, and around 12 million of those chains were shared by two or more donors. A nearest-neighbor algorithm error-corrected the raw reads and collapsed the reads into unique sequences, merging closely related sequences to remove PCR and sequencing errors. To assign V, D and J gene segments, CDR3 sequences were aligned to IMGT reference sequences. For a sequence to be retained, a match of at least six nucleotides was required to both a V gene segment and a J gene segment. Rearrangements were classified as productive when the CDR3 lacked stop codons and remained in frame with V and J, and all other rearrangements were classified as non-productive. Following IMGT convention, CDR3 was defined as the stretch from the second conserved V-encoded cysteine up to the conserved J-encoded phenylalanine. The earlier analysis of a few hundred of the donors excluded sequences that lacked an unambiguous match to a single V gene segment. In an earlier analysis of 450 to 700 of the donors, V segments were called functional above 56.7% productive rearrangements and were called segregating when the between-donor standard deviation exceeded 5%. A statistical classification framework was developed to diagnose cytomegalovirus status using the catalog of TCR beta chain sequences. In a later analysis, V and J genes were assigned by comparing TCR nucleotide sequences against IMGT/GENE-DB human TR gene sequences. Using the TCRdist pipeline, a later analysis assigned CDR3 sequences along with most-parsimonious VDJ recombination scenarios. In a later analysis, each TCR beta chain was defined by its CDR3 amino acid sequence together with its V-gene family, and reads without a unique V-gene family were excluded. In a later analysis, 450 to 600 highly shared, low-generation-probability nucleotide sequences were removed to address suspected cross-contamination and a sequencing artifact. A later analysis calculated a clonal expansion index for each public chain from normalized within-repertoire ranks of inferred template counts. A later analysis computed generation probabilities with a VDJ recombination model fitted to out-of-frame rearrangements, and checked the results against IGoR. In a later analysis, hypergeometric tests were used to score TCR-TCR, TCR-HLA and TCR-CMV co-occurrence, with a repertoire-size bias correction applied to TCR pairs. A later analysis estimated false discovery rates by permuting HLA or CMV assignments 20 times. In a later analysis, co-occurring TCRs were grouped using DBSCAN, with TCRdist sequence similarity added in when clustering inside HLA-allele-positive subsets. For co-occurrence clustering, repertoires with fewer than 30,000 or more than 120,000 public chains were excluded, along with five or six repertoires with anomalous nucleotide sharing. TCRdb took this table from immuneACCESS and kept in-frame rearrangements with V and J called. Such tables lack part of the clones; where checked against another copy, unresolved V genes explain under half of the gap, and the rest is unexplained. V, J and clone size reflect that table, while D and trimming were determined from the DNA. The sample contains 150,000 or so clones, more than 70% of them found a single time. The ten largest make up about 11% of the sample.

Trimming costs V 5 bases and J 2 bases, and their ends lie 12 bases apart. Including the terminal cysteine and phenylalanine, the CDR3 comprises 15 residues. The only DNA kept is the CDR3, 45 bases in frame from the first base. The germline V gene provides CDR1 MDHEN and CDR2 SYDVKM. The cohort was made up of 666 healthy bone marrow donors. All cohort members were sampled while nominally healthy, although unrecorded immune exposures were likely present. The donor was CMV seropositive and was included in the group of some 290 seropositive cohort members. A peripheral blood sample was provided by each donor, and peripheral blood mononuclear cells were used for TCR beta sequencing. Genomic DNA extraction from the blood cell samples was performed with the Qiagen DNeasy Blood Extraction Kit. The full study reports these points: A later analysis found that TCR association rates varied across HLA loci, with DRB1 alleles showing the most associated TCRs and HLA-C alleles the fewest. For the cohort, immune exposure information was limited to CMV serostatus. Correlated functional status among segregating V segments might be attributable to linkage disequilibrium, but an unknown experimental factor could not be ruled out. When HLA alleles, especially DR and DQ, strongly co-occurred, attributing TCR associations to individual alleles was difficult. V-gene and J-gene trimming of TCR beta chains was associated with a missense DCLRE1C variant in a later genetic analysis, and the association was replicated in an independent cohort. Presence/absence analyses assumed roughly uniform sequencing depth across donors, an assumption that may not hold. In an earlier analysis of 500 to 650 of the donors, most TCR beta V segments appeared in productive rearrangements about 87% or about 30% of the time, broadly matching IMGT annotations. At a false discovery rate of 0.05, a later analysis linked 15,000 to 20,000 TCR beta sequences to specific HLA alleles. The authors suggested that the approach could potentially be generalized to other disease states and immunological phenotypes. This cohort had only TCR beta chains sequenced, and the lack of alpha or paired-chain data limited which features could be detected. In vitro tests confirmed that a few of the cytomegalovirus-associated TCR beta chains recognize cytomegalovirus antigens. A total of 150 or so TCR beta chains were listed by the study as associated with cytomegalovirus. Because counts were too low, approximately 18 rarely observed V segments, including chromosome 9 orphons, were excluded from the earlier analysis of some 590 of the donors. A further reported finding was that TCR beta sequences accurately predicted the HLA-A and HLA-B alleles for most subjects in the first cohort. A later analysis found that HLA-associated TCR beta chains were more clonally expanded and had lower generation probabilities than equally common non-associated chains. Because HLA typing was missing for some donors at each locus, association tests included only the typed subset. According to a later analysis, most CMV-associated TCR beta chains appeared to be HLA-restricted, and the HLA associations seemed to be driven largely by CMV exposure. The classifier was reported to diagnose cytomegalovirus status with high specificity and sensitivity in both the original cohort and the validation cohort. Several of the top co-occurrence clusters appeared to be linked to parvovirus B19, influenza, CMV and Epstein-Barr virus, according to a later analysis. Because the 87-base-pair reads could not distinguish some IMGT-functional V segments, including TRBV6-2 and TRBV6-3, those segments were excluded. Most TCR sequences were observed very rarely across donors, whereas some public TCRs were present in many individuals. A cluster of highly shared sequence variants was judged likely to be a technical artifact of the sequencing pipeline. A later genetic analysis reported fewer N-insertions in productive TCRs among donors in an Asian-associated ancestry cluster than the roughly 700-donor mean.

The sequence derives from a man younger than 35 in good health and CMV-seropositive. The sample was PBMCs. The chain couples TRBV28 to TRBJ1-4; the best D guess is TRBD1, with 6 bases matching. At the DNA level, the sequence is TGTGCCAGCAGTCAGTGGACAGCCACTAATGAAAAACTGTTTTTT. The translation is CASSQWTATNEKLFF. The variable domain in full, with residues beyond the CDR3 obtained from the reference TRBV28 and TRBJ1-4 genes, is DVKVTQSSRYLVKRTGEKVFLECVQDMDHENMFWYRQDPGLGLRLIYFSYDVKMKEKGDIPEGYSVSREKKERFSLILESASTNQTSMYLCASSQWTATNEKLFFGSGTQLSVL.